Following are 18 T cell receptor beta chains from one sample sequenced in a study of response to subunit inactivated influenza vaccine. TCRdb used MiXCR to reprocess the RT-PCR reads, holding one entry per CDR3 protein. Found here are roughly 760,000 distinct CDR3 sequences, 21% of them singletons; the top ten hold about a tenth. The sample in question was PBMCs from blood, obtained about 5 days after vaccination. The receptors shown here come from a man aged 45-60 years who received an inactivated influenza vaccine.

The V call is TRBV20-1, the J call TRBJ2-7; TRBD2 matches 9 bases. The CDR3 runs 15 residues. The germline V gene encodes CDR1 DFQATT and CDR2 SNEGSKA (reference sequence). The ends lost 0 bases at V and 4 bases at J; junction bases unmatched: 7. Here the CDR3 reads CSARDHLAGKYEQYF. CDR3 coding DNA: TGCAGTGCTAGAGATCATCTAGCGGGAAAGTACGAGCAGTACTTC.

This clonotype was found many times. The CDR3 DNA reads TGCAGTGCTGCCGGACTAGCGGGAAGCGAGACCCAGTACTTC. Its translation is CSAAGLAGSETQYF. V is TRBV20-1 and J is TRBJ2-5; TRBD2 matches at 12 bases. The CDR3 sequence is 14 residues long. Trimming took 5 bases from V and 5 from J; bases not matched to a gene: 6. CDR1 DFQATT and CDR2 SNEGSKA come from the germline V gene (reference sequence).

This clonotype came up once. The chain couples TRBV6-1 to TRBJ2-3; 10 bases align to TRBD2. Unmatched junction bases numbered 11, after V lost 6 bases and J lost 5 bases. The CDR3 length is 16 residues. Germline V gene data show CDR1 as MNHNS and CDR2 as SASEGT. The CDR3 DNA reads as TGTGCCAGCAGACCACCGAGCGGGAGGGCCGGAGATACGCAGTATTTT. Amino acid sequence: CASRPPSGRAGDTQYF.

This chain joins TRBV5-6 and TRBJ2-3; D is tentatively TRBD1 or TRBD2 (5 bases each). CDR1 is SGHDT and CDR2 is YYEEEE in the germline V gene. V was shortened by 3 bases and J by 5 bases, with 10 bases between the two germline ends. The CDR3 loop spans 13 amino acids. CDR3 DNA sequence: TGTGCCAGCAGCTGGGGGAGTCAAGATACGCAGTATTTT. Residues: CASSWGSQDTQYF.

J is TRBJ1-2 and V is TRBV6-1; 8 nucleotides line up with TRBD1. Germline CDR1 and CDR2: MNHNS and SASEGT. V shed 0 bases, J shed 4 bases, and the junction held 4 bases outside the gene matches. There are 15 residues in the CDR3. Here the CDR3 reads CASSEAQGTGYGYTF. The CDR3 nucleotides read TGTGCCAGCAGTGAAGCCCAAGGGACAGGCTATGGCTACACCTTC.

The CDR3: CSAEGAVATGRYEQYF. In DNA, the CDR3 is TGCAGTGCCGAGGGGGCAGTCGCGACAGGCCGCTACGAGCAGTACTTC. V usage is TRBV20-1 and J usage is TRBJ2-7, with 7 bases lining up with TRBD1. CDR3 length: 16 residues. The junction had 17 bases not matched to a gene; V was cut back by 6 bases and J by 3 bases. Germline V gene sequence: CDR1 DFQATT, CDR2 SNEGSKA (reference sequence).

This sequence joins TRBV12-3 or TRBV12-4 and TRBJ2-2, with a weak D call TRBD1 (5 bases). The CDR3 covers 15 residues. Trimming left V 3 bases short and J 6 bases short, with 14 bases between. The CDR3 here is CASSFVVRVAGELFF. Written as DNA, the CDR3 is TGTGCCAGCAGTTTCGTTGTCAGGGTCGCCGGGGAGCTGTTTTTT.

This clonotype was found a few times. The V and J genes are TRBV6-2 or TRBV6-3 and TRBJ2-7; D not certain. The CDR3 sequence is 13 residues long. Germline V gene sequence: CDR1 MNHEY, CDR2 SVGEGT. V was cut by 4 bases and J by 4 bases, with 11 bases left in between. Here the CDR3 reads CASSLSLLYEQYF. The CDR3, as DNA: TGTGCCAGCAGTTTGAGCCTCCTTTACGAGCAGTACTTC.

The V gene is TRBV27, the J gene TRBJ2-7; weak D call: TRBD1 (6 bases). Germline CDR1 is MNHEY and CDR2 is SMNVEV (reference sequence). The ends were cut back, 4 bases at V and 6 bases at J, with 13 bases in the middle. The CDR3 sequence is 13 residues long. The CDR3: CASSSETGSEQYF. CDR3 DNA sequence: TGTGCCAGCAGTTCTGAAACAGGGAGCGAGCAGTACTTC.

The chain recombines TRBV12-3 or TRBV12-4 with TRBJ2-2; 7 nucleotides match TRBD2. V gave up 3 bases and J gave up 4 bases; unmatched junction bases: 11. The CDR3 runs to 17 residues. The CDR3, as DNA: TGTGCCAGCAGTTTTAGGTTTGGGGGAGGGCCCACCGGGGAGCTGTTTTTT. As protein: CASSFRFGGGPTGELFF.

This clonotype was observed a few times. The chain is built from TRBV20-1 and TRBJ1-2; D call uncertain. The CDR3 has 14 residues. Trimming cost V 2 bases and J 6 bases, with 16 bases left between them. Germline assignment: CDR1 DFQATT and CDR2 SNEGSKA (reference sequence). The CDR3 loop is CSARLAARRDGYTF. Here the CDR3 DNA reads TGCAGTGCTAGATTAGCGGCGCGTAGGGATGGCTACACCTTC.

J is TRBJ1-5 and V is TRBV30, with a tentative D call TRBD1 (6 bases). Deletions cut 3 bases from V and 3 bases from J, with 9 bases between. The CDR3 spans 13 residues. The V gene's germline CDR1 is GTSNPN and CDR2 SVGIG (reference sequence). This CDR3 reads CAWSRTVNQPQHF. DNA of the CDR3: TGTGCCTGGAGCCGGACAGTCAATCAGCCCCAGCATTTT. The full variable domain, completed using reference TRBV30 and TRBJ1-5, is SQTIHQWPATLVQPVGSPLSLECTVEGTSNPNLYWYRQAAGRGLQLLFYSVGIGQISSEVPQNLSASRPQDRQFILSSKKLLLSDSGFYLCAWSRTVNQPQHFGDGTRLSIL.

The sample holds a few counts of this clonotype. The chain has TRBV10-3 and TRBJ1-2; no clear D. CDR1 is ENHRY and CDR2 is SYGVKD in the germline V gene. V lost 6 bases to trimming and J lost 2 bases, with 10 bases between them. The CDR3 totals 13 residues. The CDR3 is CAISDTFNYGYTF. CDR3 nucleotides: TGTGCCATCAGCGACACGTTCAACTATGGCTACACCTTC.

CDR3 residues: CSARDLLLAGGPRETQYF. The CDR3 coding sequence is TGCAGTGCTAGAGATCTTCTGTTAGCGGGGGGTCCCCGGGAGACCCAGTACTTC. The V gene is TRBV20-1, the J gene TRBJ2-5, with 10 positions matching TRBD2. J lost 5 bases, V lost 0 bases, and 15 bases had no gene match. The CDR3 is 18 amino acids. Germline V gene sequence: CDR1 DFQATT, CDR2 SNEGSKA (reference sequence).

This clonotype was detected a few times. This chain connects TRBV7-2 to TRBJ1-4; no firm D call. CDR1 is SGHTA and CDR2 is FQGNSA in the germline V gene. The CDR3 extends over 15 amino acids. Trimming removed 5 bases at V and 3 bases at J, with 13 bases between. The CDR3 region is CASSPDLGANEKLFF. CDR3 DNA sequence: TGTGCCAGCAGCCCCGACCTTGGGGCTAATGAAAAACTGTTTTTT.

The rearrangement joins TRBV6-2 or TRBV6-3 to TRBJ1-2; 11 positions match TRBD1. Germline V gene sequence: CDR1 MNHEY, CDR2 SVGEGT. Germline trimming cut 6 bases from V and 6 bases from J; bases unmatched to any gene: 12. The CDR3 contains 16 residues. The CDR3 spells CASSLPAGTGGNGYTF. In nucleotides, the CDR3 is TGTGCCAGCAGCCTACCAGCCGGGACAGGGGGGAATGGCTACACCTTC.

This clonotype has a count of ten or more. V is TRBV6-5 and J is TRBJ2-2; 12 bases line up with TRBD2. V lost 4 bases, J lost 3 bases, and 6 bases stayed unmatched. This CDR3 region has 17 residues. Germline CDR1 reads MNHEY; CDR2 reads SVGAGI. This CDR3 reads CASSSGGLAGHTGELFF. In DNA, the CDR3 is TGTGCCAGCAGTTCCGGGGGACTAGCGGGTCACACCGGGGAGCTGTTTTTT.

The rearrangement uses TRBV19 and TRBJ2-7, with 7 bases aligning to TRBD1. Trimming removed 3 bases from V and 2 bases from J; junction bases left unmatched: 4. The CDR3 runs 14 residues. Germline V gene sequence: CDR1 LNHDA, CDR2 SQIVND (reference sequence). Written as DNA, the CDR3 is TGTGCCAGTAGTATCAACAGGGGCCCCTACGAGCAGTACTTC. Protein: CASSINRGPYEQYF.